This T cell receptor (beta chain) was sequenced in a study of post-analysis software for immune sequencing data. With V trimmed by 1 base and J by 2 bases, 3 bases remained unmatched. Per the germline V gene, CDR1 is SGHAT and CDR2 is FQNNGV. The CDR3 sequence is 15 residues long. Carried by the TCR beta cDNA libraries were unique molecular identifiers. TCRdb passed the PCR reads through MiXCR, listing each CDR3 protein once. The sample carries around 260,000 distinct CDR3 sequences, 35% to 40% recorded once. Study-level results: Significantly lower normalized Chao1 diversity was found in patients with multiple sclerosis relative to controls. In patients, TRBV5-6, TRBV5-1 and TRBV20-1 belonged to five TRBV segments found more frequently than in controls.

This clonotype was detected only a few times. Its target is not known. The sequenced material came from blood. The receptor was isolated from a girl aged 5 to 17 with multiple sclerosis. The chain employs TRBV11-2 and TRBJ1-2, with 8 bases that match TRBD1. CDR3 nucleotide sequence: TGTGCCAGCAGCTTAGGTCGGACAGGGAACTATGGCTACACCTTC. Translation: CASSLGRTGNYGYTF.